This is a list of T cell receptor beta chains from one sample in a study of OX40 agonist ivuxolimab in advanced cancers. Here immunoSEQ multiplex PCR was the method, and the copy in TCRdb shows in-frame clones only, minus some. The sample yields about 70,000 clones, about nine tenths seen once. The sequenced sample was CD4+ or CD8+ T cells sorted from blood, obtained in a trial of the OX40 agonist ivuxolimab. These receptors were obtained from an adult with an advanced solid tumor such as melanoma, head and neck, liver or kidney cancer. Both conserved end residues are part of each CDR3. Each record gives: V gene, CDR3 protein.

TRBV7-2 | CASSLVGRAASGLQETQYF
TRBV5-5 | CASSSPGGPQHF
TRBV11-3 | CASRLTGRNTEAFF
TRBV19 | CASREGLRETQYF
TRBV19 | CASMSGVKNSGANVLTF
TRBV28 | CASRSDGGYSGANVLTF
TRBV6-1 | CASSEETVRQPQHF
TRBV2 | CANHEQGRNEKLFF
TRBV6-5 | CASSYDTRSAGELFF
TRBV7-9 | CASRTTVSYNEQFF
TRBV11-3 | CASSLTGTYEQYF
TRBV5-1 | CASSLSLDSDTEAFF
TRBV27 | CASSLRRNTNTGELFF
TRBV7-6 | CASSPTGGGFSGNTIYF
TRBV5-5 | CASSLDQGSNQPQHF
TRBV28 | CASSSPIGTPGSNQPQHF
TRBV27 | CASTPDKNTEAFF
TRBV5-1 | CASRAGQNNEQFF
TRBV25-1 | CASSGGSRGETPNYGYTF
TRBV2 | CASRPGTGNYNEQFF
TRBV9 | CASSVGLASYEQYF
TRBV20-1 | CSASLSDTQYF
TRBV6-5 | CATGGGSVYGYTF
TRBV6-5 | CASSRGNTEAFF
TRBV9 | CASRRGHQNTEAFF
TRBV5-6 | CASSSLSYGLGQPQHF
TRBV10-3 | CAISGNPSTDTQYF
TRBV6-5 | CASWAGEETQYF
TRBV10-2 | CASRGVRGDHQPQHF
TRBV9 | CASSVPSGGPNEQFF
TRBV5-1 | CASSLQPVGTEAFF
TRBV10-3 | CATRDRVGQPQHF
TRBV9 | CASSVTPRDTEAFF